These 12 T cell receptor beta chains were all obtained from the same sample, sequenced in a study of regulatory T cells in long-lasting Graves disease. Time point of the sample: persistent/refractory GD, antithyroid drugs over 5 years with positive TRAb. Construction of the TCR library relied on RNA isolated from PBMCs. Assembly of TCR beta libraries relied on iRepertoire HTBI primers together with Arm-PCR of CDR3 regions. TCRdb re-analysed the multiplex PCR reads in MiXCR, keeping a single row per CDR3 protein. Of about 460,000 distinct CDR3 sequences in the sample, 22% were seen once. Here the sequenced sample was peripheral blood mononuclear cells (PBMCs), taken when the disease was refractory, from a patient treated with antithyroid drugs. The receptors stem from a female donor with Graves disease.

The chain combines TRBV6-2 or TRBV6-3 with TRBJ1-6; D perhaps matches TRBD1 (5 bases). V dropped 0 bases and J dropped 0 bases, with 18 bases sitting between them. There are 20 residues in the CDR3. The germline CDR1 and CDR2 sequences are MNHEY and SVGEGT. CDR3 nucleotides: TGTGCCAGCAGTTACTCGAAAAGTAGCTACAGGAGCTCCTATAATTCACCCCTCCACTTT. Translating it yields CASSYSKSSYRSSYNSPLHF.

V and J are TRBV20-1 and TRBJ2-2; D may match TRBD1 or TRBD2 (5 bases each). Germline CDR1 is DFQATT and CDR2 is SNEGSKA (reference sequence). The CDR3 spans 15 residues. Trimming cost V 5 bases and J 9 bases, with 22 bases left between them. The CDR3 is CSAGAAGGPGRELFF. CDR3 nucleotides: TGCAGTGCTGGGGCCGCGGGCGGACCTGGCCGGGAGCTGTTTTTT.

This clonotype was seen only a few times. The chain couples TRBV20-1 to TRBJ1-1; a possible D gene is TRBD1 (5 bases). CDR1 is DFQATT, CDR2 SNEGSKA, per germline (reference sequence). CDR3 length: 13 residues. Trimming cost V 4 bases and J 0 bases, with 9 bases left between them. CDR3 protein: CSAMGGLNTEAFF. CDR3 nucleotides: TGCAGTGCTATGGGGGGATTGAACACTGAAGCTTTCTTT.

This clonotype appeared a few times. The chain combines TRBV25-1 with TRBJ2-2, with 10 bases aligning to TRBD2. Germline V CDR1 and CDR2: MGHDK, SYGVNS. Unmatched junction bases numbered 10, after V lost 3 bases and J lost 6 bases. The CDR3 sequence is 17 residues long. CDR3 nucleotide sequence: TGTGCCAGCAGTGACCGGGCGCTAGCGGGAGAGTCCGGGGAGCTGTTTTTT. It translates to CASSDRALAGESGELFF.

The chain couples TRBV20-1 to TRBJ1-5; unclear D gene. CDR3 length: 13 amino acids. From germline, CDR1 is DFQATT and CDR2 SNEGSKA (reference sequence). The V end lost 4 bases, the J end lost 3 bases, and 10 bases lay between the germline ends. Here the CDR3 DNA reads TGCAGTGCTATAAACACCGCCAATCAGCCCCAGCATTTT. Protein product: CSAINTANQPQHF.

The V gene is TRBV5-5, the J gene TRBJ1-4; a possible D gene is TRBD1 (5 bases). Germline V lookup: CDR1 SGHKS, CDR2 YYEKEE (reference sequence). The CDR3 loop spans 14 amino acids. V was trimmed by 3 bases and J by 3 bases, leaving 9 bases between them. CDR3 bases: TGTGCCAGCAGCTCCGACAGACCTAATGAAAAACTGTTTTTT. Protein: CASSSDRPNEKLFF.

A single count supports this clonotype. The V call is TRBV7-2, the J call TRBJ2-2; a weak D match, TRBD2 (7 bases). Trimming took 1 base from V and 7 from J, leaving 16 bases between them. The germline V gene encodes CDR1 SGHTA and CDR2 FQGNSA. The CDR3 totals 16 residues. CDR3 DNA sequence: TGTGCCAGCAGCTTAGTAGGGGGGGCGGACATCGGGGAGCTGTTTTTT. Translating gives CASSLVGGADIGELFF.

This clonotype was detected many times. This chain joins TRBV28 and TRBJ1-4; 9 bases map to TRBD1. The germline V gene has CDR1 MDHEN and CDR2 SYDVKM. CDR3 length: 15 residues. V was pared by 6 bases and J by 7 bases, with 9 bases of the junction left unmatched. In nucleotides, the CDR3 is TGTGCCAGCAGGCCATCGGGACAGGGAGGTGAAAAACTGTTTTTT. The encoded protein is CASRPSGQGGEKLFF. Looking up the rest from reference TRBV28 and TRBJ1-4 gives the full variable domain: DVKVTQSSRYLVKRTGEKVFLECVQDMDHENMFWYRQDPGLGLRLIYFSYDVKMKEKGDIPEGYSVSREKKERFSLILESASTNQTSMYLCASRPSGQGGEKLFFGSGTQLSVL.

Notes on this clonotype: One end of the junction fails to match germline, which may point to a read error. V and J are TRBV6-1 and TRBJ1-5, with D possibly TRBD1 on 5 matching bases. CDR3 size: 11 residues. Germline V gives CDR1 MNHNS, CDR2 SASEGT. CDR3 bases: TGTGCCAGCAGTGACCCATCCAAGGGGCTGTTT. This translates into CASSDPSKGLF.

Only a few counts were recorded for this clonotype. V is TRBV6-5 and J is TRBJ2-2, with a tentative D call TRBD1 (5 bases). CDR1 and CDR2 (germline): MNHEY, SVGAGI. This CDR3 region has 15 residues. The V end was cut by 0 bases, the J end by 5 bases, with 10 bases between. This CDR3 reads CASSYSTPGTGELFF. The CDR3 DNA reads TGTGCCAGCAGTTACTCGACTCCAGGGACCGGGGAGCTGTTTTTT.

This clonotype occurred many times. The rearrangement joins TRBV28 to TRBJ1-2, with a possible D match to TRBD1 (6 bases). This CDR3 has 12 residues. The germline CDR1 and CDR2 sequences are MDHEN and SYDVKM. V was cut by 4 bases and J by 8 bases, with 11 bases left in between. The CDR3 loop reads CASSSGVWGYTF. CDR3 coding DNA: TGTGCCAGCAGTTCAGGGGTATGGGGCTACACCTTC.

This clonotype came up a few times. The rearrangement uses TRBV29-1 and TRBJ1-1; D gene uncertain. Trimming shortened V by 7 bases and J by 1 base, and 13 bases separated the two germline ends. Germline V CDR1 and CDR2: SQVTM, ANQGSEA. The CDR3 spans 13 residues. CDR3 residues: CSGLEGGNTEAFF. Here the CDR3 DNA reads TGCAGCGGATTGGAGGGCGGGAACACTGAAGCTTTCTTT.